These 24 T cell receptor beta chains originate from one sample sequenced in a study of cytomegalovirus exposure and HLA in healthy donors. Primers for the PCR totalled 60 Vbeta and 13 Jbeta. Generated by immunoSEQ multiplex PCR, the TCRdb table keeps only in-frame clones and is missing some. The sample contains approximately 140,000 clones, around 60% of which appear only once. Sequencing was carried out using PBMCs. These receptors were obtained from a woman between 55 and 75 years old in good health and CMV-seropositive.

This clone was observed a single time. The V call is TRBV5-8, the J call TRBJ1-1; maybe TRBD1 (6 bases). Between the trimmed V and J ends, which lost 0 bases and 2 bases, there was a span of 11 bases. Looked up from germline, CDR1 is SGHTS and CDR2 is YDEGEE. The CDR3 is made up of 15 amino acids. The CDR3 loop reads CASSLEAGVNTEAFF. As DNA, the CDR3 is TGTGCCAGCAGCTTGGAAGCAGGGGTTAACACTGAAGCTTTCTTT.

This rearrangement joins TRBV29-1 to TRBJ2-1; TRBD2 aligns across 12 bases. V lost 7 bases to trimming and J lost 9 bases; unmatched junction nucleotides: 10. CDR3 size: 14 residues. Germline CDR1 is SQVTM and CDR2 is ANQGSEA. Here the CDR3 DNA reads TGCAGCGCCGCCTGGACTAGCGGGATGGTTGAGCAGTTCTTC. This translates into CSAAWTSGMVEQFF.

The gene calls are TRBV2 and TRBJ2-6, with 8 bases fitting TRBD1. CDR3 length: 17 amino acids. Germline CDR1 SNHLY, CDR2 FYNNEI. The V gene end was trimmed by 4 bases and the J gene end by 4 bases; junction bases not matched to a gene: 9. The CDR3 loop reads CASSVGTGGSGANVLTF. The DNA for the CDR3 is TGTGCCAGCAGTGTAGGAACAGGGGGGTCCGGGGCCAACGTCCTGACTTTC.

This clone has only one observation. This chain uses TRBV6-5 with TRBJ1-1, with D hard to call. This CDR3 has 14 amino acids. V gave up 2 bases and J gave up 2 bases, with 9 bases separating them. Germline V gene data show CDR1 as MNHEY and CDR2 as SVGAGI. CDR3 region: CASSYDGRNTEAFF. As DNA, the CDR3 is TGTGCCAGCAGTTACGATGGCAGAAACACTGAAGCTTTCTTT.

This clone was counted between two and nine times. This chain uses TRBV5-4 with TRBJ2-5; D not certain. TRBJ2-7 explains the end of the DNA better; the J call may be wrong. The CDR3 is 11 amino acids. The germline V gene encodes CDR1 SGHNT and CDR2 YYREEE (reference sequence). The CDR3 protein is CASSLYYEQYF. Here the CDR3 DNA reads TGTGCCAGCAGCTTGTATTACGAGCAGTACTTC.

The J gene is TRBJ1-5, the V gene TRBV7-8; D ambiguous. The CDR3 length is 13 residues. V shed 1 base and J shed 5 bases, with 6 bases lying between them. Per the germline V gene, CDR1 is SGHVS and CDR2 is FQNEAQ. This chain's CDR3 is CASSLDMHQPQHF. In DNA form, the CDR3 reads TGTGCCAGCAGCTTAGACATGCATCAGCCCCAGCATTTT. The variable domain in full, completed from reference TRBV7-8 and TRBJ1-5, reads GAGVSQSPRYKVAKRGQDVALRCDPISGHVSLFWYQQALGQGPEFLTYFQNEAQLDKSGLPSDRFFAERPEGSVSTLKIQRTQQEDSAVYLCASSLDMHQPQHFGDGTRLSIL.

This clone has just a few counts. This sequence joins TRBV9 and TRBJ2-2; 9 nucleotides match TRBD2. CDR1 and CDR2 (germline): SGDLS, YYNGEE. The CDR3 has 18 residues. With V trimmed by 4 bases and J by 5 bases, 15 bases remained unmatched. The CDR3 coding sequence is TGTGCCAGCAGCCCCCGGACTAGCGCAGTAGGGGGTACCGGGGAGCTGTTTTTT. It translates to CASSPRTSAVGGTGELFF.

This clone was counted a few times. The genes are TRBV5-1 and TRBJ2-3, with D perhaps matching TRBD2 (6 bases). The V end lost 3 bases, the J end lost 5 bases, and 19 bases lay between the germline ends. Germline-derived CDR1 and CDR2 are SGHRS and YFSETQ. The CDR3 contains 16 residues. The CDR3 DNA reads TGCGCCAGCAGCTACGGTGTAGTAGCGGAAAAAGATACGCAGTATTTT. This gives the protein CASSYGVVAEKDTQYF.

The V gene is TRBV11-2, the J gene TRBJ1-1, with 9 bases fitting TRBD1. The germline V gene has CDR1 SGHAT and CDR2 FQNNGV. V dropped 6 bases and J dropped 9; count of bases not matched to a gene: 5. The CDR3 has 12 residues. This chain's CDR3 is CASRGTGRKAFF. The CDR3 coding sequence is TGTGCCAGCAGGGGGACAGGGAGGAAAGCTTTCTTT.

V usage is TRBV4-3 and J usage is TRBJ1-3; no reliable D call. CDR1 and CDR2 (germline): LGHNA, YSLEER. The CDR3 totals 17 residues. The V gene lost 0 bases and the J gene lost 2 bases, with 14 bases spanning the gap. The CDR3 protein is CASSQDIPSVTGNTIYF. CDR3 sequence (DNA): TGCGCCAGCAGCCAAGACATCCCTAGTGTCACTGGAAACACCATATATTTT.

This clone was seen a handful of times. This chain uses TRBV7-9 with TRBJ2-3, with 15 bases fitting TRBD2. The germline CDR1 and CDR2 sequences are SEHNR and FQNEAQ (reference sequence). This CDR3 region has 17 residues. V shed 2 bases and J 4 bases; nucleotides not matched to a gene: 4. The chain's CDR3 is CASSLSGLAGGPDTQYF. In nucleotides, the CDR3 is TGTGCCAGCAGCTTATCGGGACTAGCGGGAGGCCCAGATACGCAGTATTTT.

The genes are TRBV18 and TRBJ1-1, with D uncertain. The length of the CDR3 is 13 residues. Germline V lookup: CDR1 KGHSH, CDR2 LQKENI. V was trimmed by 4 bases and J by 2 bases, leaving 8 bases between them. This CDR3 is CASSLYSNTEAFF. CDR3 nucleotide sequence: TGTGCCAGCTCACTCTACAGTAACACTGAAGCTTTCTTT.

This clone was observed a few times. In DNA form, the CDR3 reads TGTGCCAGCAGTGATGACCGGGACTCCCTCACCGGGGAGCTGTTTTTT. This sequence encodes CASSDDRDSLTGELFF. The chain is built from TRBV25-1 and TRBJ2-2; D possibly corresponds to TRBD2 (6 bases). V lost 3 bases, J lost 4 bases, and 15 bases lay in between. Germline lookup yields CDR1 MGHDK and CDR2 SYGVNS. The CDR3 is made up of 16 amino acids.

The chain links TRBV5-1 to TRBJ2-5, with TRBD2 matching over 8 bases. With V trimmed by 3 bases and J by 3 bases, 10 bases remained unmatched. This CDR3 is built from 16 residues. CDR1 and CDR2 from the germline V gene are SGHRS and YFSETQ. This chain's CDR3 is CASSSMPGTREETQYF. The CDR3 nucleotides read TGCGCCAGCAGCTCTATGCCCGGGACTAGGGAAGAGACCCAGTACTTC.

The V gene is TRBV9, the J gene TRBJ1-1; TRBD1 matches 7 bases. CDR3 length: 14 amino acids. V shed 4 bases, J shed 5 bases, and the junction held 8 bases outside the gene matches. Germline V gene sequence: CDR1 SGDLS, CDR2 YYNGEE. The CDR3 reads CASSLTAGGTEAFF. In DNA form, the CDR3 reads TGTGCCAGCAGCCTCACGGCAGGGGGAACTGAAGCTTTCTTT.

The CDR3 sequence: CASSPGLAGGPSYNEQFF. The CDR3 bases are TGTGCCAGCAGCCCTGGACTAGCGGGAGGGCCCTCCTACAATGAGCAGTTCTTC. The V gene is TRBV14, the J gene TRBJ2-1; 15 bases agree with TRBD2. Germline-derived CDR1 and CDR2 are SGHDN and FVKESK. The trim removed 4 bases at V and 0 bases at J, leaving 4 bases unmatched. The CDR3 length is 18 residues.

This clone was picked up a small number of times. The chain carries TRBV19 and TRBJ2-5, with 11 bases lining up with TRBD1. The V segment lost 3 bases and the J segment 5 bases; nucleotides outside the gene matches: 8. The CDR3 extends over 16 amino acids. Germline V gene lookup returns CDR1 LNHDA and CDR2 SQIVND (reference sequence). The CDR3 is CASSIRTGGFGETQYF. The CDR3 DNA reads TGTGCCAGTAGTATCCGGACAGGGGGCTTCGGGGAGACCCAGTACTTC.

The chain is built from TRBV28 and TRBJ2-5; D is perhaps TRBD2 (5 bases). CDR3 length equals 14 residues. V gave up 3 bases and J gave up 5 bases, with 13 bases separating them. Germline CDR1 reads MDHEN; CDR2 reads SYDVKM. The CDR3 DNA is TGTGCCAGCAGTTTGGGAGCTGTTAGTGAGACCCAGTACTTC. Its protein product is CASSLGAVSETQYF. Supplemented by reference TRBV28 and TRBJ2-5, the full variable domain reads DVKVTQSSRYLVKRTGEKVFLECVQDMDHENMFWYRQDPGLGLRLIYFSYDVKMKEKGDIPEGYSVSREKKERFSLILESASTNQTSMYLCASSLGAVSETQYFGPGTRLLVL.

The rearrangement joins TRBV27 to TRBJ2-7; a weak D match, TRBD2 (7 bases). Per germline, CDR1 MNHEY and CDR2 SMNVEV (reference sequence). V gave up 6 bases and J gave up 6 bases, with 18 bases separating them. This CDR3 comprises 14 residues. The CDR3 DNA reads TGTGCCAGCAGATCTGTCGGGGGGCGCCCCGAGCAGTACTTC. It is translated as CASRSVGGRPEQYF.

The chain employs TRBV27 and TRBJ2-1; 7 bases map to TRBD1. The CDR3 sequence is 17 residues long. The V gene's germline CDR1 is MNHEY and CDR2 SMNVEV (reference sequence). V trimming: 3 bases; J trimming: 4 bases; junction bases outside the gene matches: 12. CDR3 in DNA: TGTGCCAGCAGTTTTGAGGGGGCAGAATCCAGATACAATGAGCAGTTCTTC. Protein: CASSFEGAESRYNEQFF.

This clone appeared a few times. The CDR3, as DNA: TGCGCCAGCAGCTACATAACCGGGACTAGCGGAAACAATGAGCAGTTCTTC. This translates into CASSYITGTSGNNEQFF. The rearrangement joins TRBV5-1 to TRBJ2-1; 11 bases are a match to TRBD2. V lost 3 bases, J lost 5 bases, and 10 bases stayed unmatched. Germline CDR1 reads SGHRS; CDR2 reads YFSETQ. CDR3 length: 17 amino acids.

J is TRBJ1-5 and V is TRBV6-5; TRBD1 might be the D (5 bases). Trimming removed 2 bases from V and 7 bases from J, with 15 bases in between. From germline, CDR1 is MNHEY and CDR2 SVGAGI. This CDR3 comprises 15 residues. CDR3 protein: CASSYTWQGDQPQHF. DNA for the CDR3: TGTGCCAGCAGTTACACTTGGCAGGGCGACCAGCCCCAGCATTTT.

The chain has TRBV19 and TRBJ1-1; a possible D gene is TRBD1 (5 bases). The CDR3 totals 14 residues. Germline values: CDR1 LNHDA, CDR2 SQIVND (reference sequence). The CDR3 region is CATREGITNTEAFF. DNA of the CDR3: TGTGCTACTAGGGAGGGGATAACGAACACTGAAGCTTTCTTT.

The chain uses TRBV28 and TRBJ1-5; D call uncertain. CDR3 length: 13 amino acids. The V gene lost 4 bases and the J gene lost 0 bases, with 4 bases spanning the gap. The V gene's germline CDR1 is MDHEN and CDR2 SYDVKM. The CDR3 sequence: CASSSYSNQPQHF. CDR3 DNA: TGTGCCAGCAGTTCTTATAGCAATCAGCCCCAGCATTTT.